The 20 T cell receptor beta chains given below trace back to one sample, sequenced in a study of OX40 agonist ivuxolimab in advanced cancers. Here immunoSEQ multiplex PCR was the method, and the copy in TCRdb shows in-frame clones only, minus some. In the table there are 25,000 to 30,000 clones, roughly 85% of which are singletons. This sample comprised CD4+ or CD8+ T cells sorted from blood, obtained in a trial of the OX40 agonist ivuxolimab. These receptors all come from an adult with an advanced solid tumor such as melanoma, head and neck, liver or kidney cancer.

Here the CDR3 reads CASSLTPSGGQETQYF. In DNA, the CDR3 is TGTGCCAGCAGCTTAACGCCTAGCGGGGGGCAAGAGACCCAGTACTTC. This chain links TRBV5-6 with TRBJ2-5; 11 positions match TRBD2. Germline V CDR1 and CDR2: SGHDT, YYEEEE. With V trimmed by 2 bases and J by 2 bases, 5 bases remained unmatched. The length of the CDR3 is 16 residues.

V and J are TRBV19 and TRBJ2-5, with 8 bases fitting TRBD1. V was pared by 4 bases and J by 0 bases, with 13 bases of the junction left unmatched. Germline CDR1 LNHDA, CDR2 SQIVND (reference sequence). The CDR3 has 18 residues. The DNA for the CDR3 is TGTGCCAGTAGTACGCGGATCGGGACAGGCACTTACCAAGAGACCCAGTACTTC. Encoded protein: CASSTRIGTGTYQETQYF.

The rearrangement joins TRBV4-1 to TRBJ2-5; the match to TRBD1 covers 7 bases. The V gene end was trimmed by 4 bases and the J gene end by 3 bases; junction bases not matched to a gene: 8. CDR3 size: 15 residues. Germline V gene sequence: CDR1 MGHRA, CDR2 YSYEKL. DNA of the CDR3: TGCGCCAGCAGCCCCACGGGACAGAATGAAGAGACCCAGTACTTC. Translation gives CASSPTGQNEETQYF.

This chain connects TRBV13 to TRBJ2-1; D gene ambiguous. There are 14 residues in the CDR3. The V gene lost 5 bases and the J gene lost 4 bases, with 12 bases spanning the gap. Germline V CDR1 and CDR2: PRHDT, FYEKMQ (reference sequence). The CDR3 sequence is CASSPASAYNEQFF. The CDR3 DNA reads as TGTGCCAGCAGCCCAGCCTCAGCATACAATGAGCAGTTCTTC.

This sequence joins TRBV4-3 and TRBJ2-1; D is unclear. The V and J ends lost 0 bases and 5 bases respectively, with 5 bases between them. The CDR3 loop spans 13 amino acids. The germline V gene has CDR1 LGHNA and CDR2 YSLEER. In DNA form, the CDR3 reads TGCGCCAGCAGCCAAGACCTAGACAATGAGCAGTTCTTC. This gives the protein CASSQDLDNEQFF.

The DNA of the CDR3 is TGTGCCAGTAGTCCTCAACAGGGTGTAGACAATCAGCCCCAGCATTTT. This translates into CASSPQQGVDNQPQHF. The rearrangement uses TRBV19 and TRBJ1-5; weak D call: TRBD1 (6 bases). Germline V gives CDR1 LNHDA, CDR2 SQIVND (reference sequence). This CDR3 contains 16 residues. V lost 5 bases to trimming and J lost 3 bases, with 17 bases between them. Full variable domain (missing parts from reference TRBV19 and TRBJ1-5): DGGITQSPKYLFRKEGQNVTLSCEQNLNHDAMYWYRQDPGQGLRLIYYSQIVNDFQKGDIAEGYSVSREKKESFPLTVTSAQKNPTAFYLCASSPQQGVDNQPQHFGDGTRLSIL.

This clone appeared a few times. This chain links TRBV4-3 with TRBJ1-2; TRBD1 might be the D (5 bases). V was pared by 0 bases and J by 10 bases, with 15 bases between. Germline CDR1 is LGHNA and CDR2 is YSLEER. CDR3 length: 14 amino acids. CDR3 coding DNA: TGCGCCAGCAGCCAAGATCGGGTTGGGGGACTCTACACCTTC. As protein: CASSQDRVGGLYTF.

The chain uses TRBV6-1 and TRBJ2-6; the D gene is possibly TRBD1 (5 bases). This CDR3 contains 16 residues. Germline CDR1 is MNHNS and CDR2 is SASEGT. V was cut by 1 base and J by 0 bases, with 7 bases left in between. CDR3 bases: TGTGCCAGCAGTGAAGGGGGCGCCTCTGGGGCCAACGTCCTGACTTTC. Its translation: CASSEGGASGANVLTF.

This rearrangement joins TRBV29-1 to TRBJ2-7, with 9 bases aligning to TRBD2. V gave up 3 bases and J gave up 3 bases; unmatched junction bases: 6. This CDR3 has 14 residues. Germline V gene sequence: CDR1 SQVTM, CDR2 ANQGSEA. The CDR3 region is CSVEASGANYEQYF. The CDR3 coding sequence is TGCAGCGTTGAGGCTAGCGGGGCGAACTACGAGCAGTACTTC.

The chain recombines TRBV7-9 with TRBJ1-4; D unresolved. Trimming stripped 1 base from V and 2 bases from J, with 8 bases between. Germline CDR1 SEHNR, CDR2 FQNEAQ (reference sequence). The CDR3 spans 15 residues. CDR3 in amino acids: CASSLGTWTNEKLFF. The CDR3 DNA is TGTGCCAGCAGCTTAGGGACTTGGACTAATGAAAAACTGTTTTTT.

This clone was counted a single time. The rearrangement links TRBV2 to TRBJ1-5; TRBD1 agrees at 7 bases. This CDR3 has 18 residues. The J segment lost 3 bases and the V segment lost 3 bases, leaving 14 bases of the junction unmatched. Germline V CDR1 and CDR2: SNHLY, FYNNEI. The CDR3 bases are TGTGCCAGCAGTGATGACCCGGGGAAGGGGGCGACCAATCAGCCCCAGCATTTT. It codes for CASSDDPGKGATNQPQHF.

This chain joins TRBV19 and TRBJ1-1; a possible D gene is TRBD1 (5 bases). This CDR3 is built from 15 residues. The ends were cut back, 6 bases at V and 1 base at J, with 15 bases in the middle. CDR1 and CDR2 (germline): LNHDA, SQIVND (reference sequence). CDR3 residues: CASSPGRGWNTEAFF. As DNA, the CDR3 is TGTGCCAGTAGCCCTGGGAGGGGCTGGAACACTGAAGCTTTCTTT. Combining the CDR3 with reference TRBV19 and TRBJ1-1 gives the whole variable domain DGGITQSPKYLFRKEGQNVTLSCEQNLNHDAMYWYRQDPGQGLRLIYYSQIVNDFQKGDIAEGYSVSREKKESFPLTVTSAQKNPTAFYLCASSPGRGWNTEAFFGQGTRLTVV.

In regard to this clone: One end of the junction varies from germline; a read error may be responsible. The rearrangement joins TRBV6-5 to TRBJ1-1; no definite D call. The CDR3 has 13 amino acids. Germline lookup yields CDR1 MNHEY and CDR2 SVGAGI. The CDR3 nucleotides read TGTGCCATCAGTGAGTCGGTGATCACTGAAGCTTTCTTT. It codes for CAISESVITEAFF.

The J gene is TRBJ2-7, the V gene TRBV27; D is unclear. CDR3 length: 16 amino acids. Germline lookup yields CDR1 MNHEY and CDR2 SMNVEV (reference sequence). Trimming shortened V by 0 bases and J by 2 bases, and 14 bases separated the two germline ends. The CDR3 nucleotides are TGTGCCAGCAGTTTATCGCCTTTGACCTTTGCCTACGAGCAGTACTTC. Translating gives CASSLSPLTFAYEQYF.

V and J are TRBV27 and TRBJ1-5, with a possible D match to TRBD1 (5 bases). Germline V lookup: CDR1 MNHEY, CDR2 SMNVEV (reference sequence). The CDR3 sequence is 11 residues long. V dropped 8 bases and J dropped 7 bases, with 9 bases sitting between them. The CDR3 loop is CASGTTQPQHF. The CDR3 DNA is TGTGCCAGCGGGACCACGCAGCCCCAGCATTTT.

This clone was seen more than once but under ten times. The CDR3 coding sequence is TGTGCCAGCAGCTGGACAGTGAACACTGAAGCTTTCTTT. Amino acids: CASSWTVNTEAFF. The chain has TRBV7-6 and TRBJ1-1; tentative D call: TRBD1 (6 bases). Germline V gives CDR1 SGHVS, CDR2 FNYEAQ. V lost 4 bases and J lost 0, with 6 bases in between. The CDR3 is made up of 13 amino acids.

The CDR3 nucleotides read TGTGCCAGCAGTGACGGGAGGGACACAAACACCGGGGAGCTGTTTTTT. Amino acids: CASSDGRDTNTGELFF. The chain joins TRBV7-2 to TRBJ2-2; TRBD2 agrees at 8 bases. Germline trimming cut 6 bases from V and 2 bases from J; bases unmatched to any gene: 8. The CDR3 loop spans 16 amino acids. CDR1 SGHTA and CDR2 FQGNSA come from the germline V gene.

This rearrangement joins TRBV7-9 to TRBJ2-1; 10 positions agree with TRBD2. The CDR3 totals 15 residues. J was trimmed by 3 bases and V by 4 bases; bases with no gene match: 3. In germline, CDR1 is SEHNR, CDR2 FQNEAQ (reference sequence). For the CDR3, the DNA is TGTGCCAGCAGCTATCTAGCGGGGGACTACAATGAGCAGTTCTTC. Its protein product is CASSYLAGDYNEQFF.

The chain joins TRBV4-3 to TRBJ1-1; D may be TRBD1 (5 bases). The CDR3 loop spans 15 amino acids. From germline, CDR1 is LGHNA and CDR2 YSLEER. The ends were cut back, 3 bases at V and 7 bases at J, with 18 bases in the middle. The CDR3 nucleotides read TGCGCCAGCAGCCACGGGGGGACCGAAGGAATTGAAGCTTTCTTT. Its translation: CASSHGGTEGIEAFF.

The CDR3 loop is CASSLWTGGLTEAFF. As DNA, the CDR3 is TGTGCCAGCAGCCTATGGACAGGGGGCTTGACTGAAGCTTTCTTT. The chain has TRBV5-5 and TRBJ1-1; 11 nucleotides line up with TRBD1. This CDR3 is built from 15 residues. The germline gives CDR1 SGHKS, CDR2 YYEKEE (reference sequence). Unmatched junction bases numbered 7, after V lost 4 bases and J lost 5 bases.